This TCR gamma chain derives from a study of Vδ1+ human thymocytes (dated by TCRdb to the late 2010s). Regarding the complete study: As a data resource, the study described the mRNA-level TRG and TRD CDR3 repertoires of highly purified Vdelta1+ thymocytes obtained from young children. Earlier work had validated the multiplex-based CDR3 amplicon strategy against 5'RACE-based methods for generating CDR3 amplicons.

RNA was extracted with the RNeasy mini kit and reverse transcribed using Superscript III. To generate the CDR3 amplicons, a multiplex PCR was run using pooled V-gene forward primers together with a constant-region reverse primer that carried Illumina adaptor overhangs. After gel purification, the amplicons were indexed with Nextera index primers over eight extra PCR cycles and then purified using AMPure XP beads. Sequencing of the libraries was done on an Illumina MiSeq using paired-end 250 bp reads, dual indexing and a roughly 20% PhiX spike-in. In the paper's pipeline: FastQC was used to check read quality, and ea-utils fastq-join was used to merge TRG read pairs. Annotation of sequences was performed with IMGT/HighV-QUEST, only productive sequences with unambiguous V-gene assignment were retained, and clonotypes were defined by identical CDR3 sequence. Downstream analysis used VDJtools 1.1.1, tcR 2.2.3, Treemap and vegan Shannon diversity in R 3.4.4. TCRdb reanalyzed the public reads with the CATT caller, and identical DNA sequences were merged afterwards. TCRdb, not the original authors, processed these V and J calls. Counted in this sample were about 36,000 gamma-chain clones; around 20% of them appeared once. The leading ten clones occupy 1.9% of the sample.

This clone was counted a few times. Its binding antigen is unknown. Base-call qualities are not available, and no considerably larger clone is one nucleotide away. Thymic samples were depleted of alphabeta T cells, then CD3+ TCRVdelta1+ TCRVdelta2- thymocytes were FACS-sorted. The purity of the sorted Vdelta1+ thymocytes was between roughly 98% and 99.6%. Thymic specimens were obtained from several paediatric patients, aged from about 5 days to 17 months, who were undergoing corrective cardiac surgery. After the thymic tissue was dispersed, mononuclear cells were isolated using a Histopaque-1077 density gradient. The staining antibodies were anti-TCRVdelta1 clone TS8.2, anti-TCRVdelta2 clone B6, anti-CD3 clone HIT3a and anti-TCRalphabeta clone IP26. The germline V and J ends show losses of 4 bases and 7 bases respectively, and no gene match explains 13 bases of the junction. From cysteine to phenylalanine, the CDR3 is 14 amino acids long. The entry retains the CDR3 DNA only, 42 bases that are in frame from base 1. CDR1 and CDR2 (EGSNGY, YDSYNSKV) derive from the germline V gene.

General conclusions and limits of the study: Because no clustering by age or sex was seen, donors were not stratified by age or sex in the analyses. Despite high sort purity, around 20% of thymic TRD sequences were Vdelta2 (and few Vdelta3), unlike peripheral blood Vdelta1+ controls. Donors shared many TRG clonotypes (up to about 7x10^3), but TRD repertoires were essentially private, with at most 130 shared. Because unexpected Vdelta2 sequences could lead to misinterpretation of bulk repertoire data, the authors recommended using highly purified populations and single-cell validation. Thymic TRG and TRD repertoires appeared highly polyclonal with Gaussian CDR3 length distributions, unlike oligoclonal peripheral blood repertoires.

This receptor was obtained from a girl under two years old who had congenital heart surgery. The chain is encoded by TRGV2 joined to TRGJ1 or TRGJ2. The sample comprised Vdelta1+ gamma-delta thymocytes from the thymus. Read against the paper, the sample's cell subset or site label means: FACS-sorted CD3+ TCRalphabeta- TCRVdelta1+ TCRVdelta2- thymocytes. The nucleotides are TGTGCCACCTGGGATGGGCCGGTGCGGTATAAGAAACTCTTT. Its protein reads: CATWDGPVRYKKLF.